The rows below give T cell receptor beta chains drawn from one sample of a study of glioma-infiltrating T cells after dendritic cell vaccination. Sequencing used immunoSEQ multiplex PCR; TCRdb keeps in-frame clones, though not all of them. The sample holds about 95,000 clones, under 90% seen once. The sequenced sample was blood, obtained before dendritic cell vaccination. The receptor set was obtained from a human donor with glioblastoma. CDR3s include the opening cysteine and the closing phenylalanine or tryptophan. The D gene is left open where the match is weak. Not every row has a clone size; where given, it reads once, few, many or a size class.

.,.,TRBV7-2,TRBJ1-2,TGTGCCAGCAGCCCAGCGGACCATGGCTACACCTTC,CASSPADHGYTF
TRBD2,.,TRBV7-2,TRBJ2-1,TGTGCCAGCAGCCCCAAAGTGAGCGGGAGTGAGCAGTTCTTC,CASSPKVSGSEQFF
TRBD2,.,TRBV7-6,TRBJ2-3,TGTGCCAGCAGCCAGGGGGTAGCGGGGGTATACGATACGCAGTATTTT,CASSQGVAGVYDTQYF
.,.,TRBV23-1,TRBJ2-7,TGCGCCAGCAGTCCGGTTGTTATGGGGACTGCCCCGGGGTACGAGCAGTACTTC,CASSPVVMGTAPGYEQYF
TRBD2,once,TRBV5-1,TRBJ2-1,TGCGCCAGCAGCAAGGGACTAGCTTCTATAGATGAGCAGTTCTTC,CASSKGLASIDEQFF
TRBD1,.,TRBV9,TRBJ1-4,TGTGCCAGCAGCCGGACAGGGGTCCTTGGAACTAATGAAAAACTGTTTTTT,CASSRTGVLGTNEKLFF
TRBD2,once,TRBV29-1,TRBJ2-2,TGCAGCGTTGACGGGGGGGGCCTAAGCGGGGAGCTGTTTTTT,CSVDGGGLSGELFF
TRBD1,once,TRBV6-4,TRBJ1-1,TGTGCCAGCAGGGGACAGGGACACACTGAAGCTTTCTTT,CASRGQGHTEAFF
.,.,TRBV5-1,TRBJ1-4,TGCGCCAGCAGCCCATTTACCTCAGGAACTAATGAAAAACTGTTTTTT,CASSPFTSGTNEKLFF
.,.,TRBV5-1,TRBJ2-2,TGCGCCACCCGGGACAAGAACACCGGGGAGCTGTTTTTT,CATRDKNTGELFF
.,few,TRBV7-8,TRBJ1-4,TGTGCCAGCAGCTCACTAGACGGCCTTAATGAAAAACTGTTTTTT,CASSSLDGLNEKLFF
.,.,TRBV14,TRBJ1-1,TGTGCCAGCAGCCAGGGGCCGAACACTGAAGCTTTCTTT,CASSQGPNTEAFF
.,.,TRBV18,TRBJ1-1,TGTGCCAGCTCACCAGGCGGGGGGAACACTGAAGCTTTCTTT,CASSPGGGNTEAFF
TRBD1,.,TRBV5-6,TRBJ2-5,TGTGCCAGCAGCTTCGCGACAGGGGGAAGGGAGACCCAGTACTTC,CASSFATGGRETQYF
TRBD2,.,TRBV7-2,TRBJ2-7,TGTGCCAGCAGCTTAGGGCGGGAGTCTTACGAGCAGTACTTC,CASSLGRESYEQYF
.,.,TRBV10-3,TRBJ1-3,TGTGCCATCAGGGATCCCAGGAATCCGGGAAACACCATATATTTT,CAIRDPRNPGNTIYF
TRBD1,.,TRBV2,TRBJ1-5,TGTGCCAGCACGTCGGCAGGGGGTCCCAGCAATCAGCCCCAGCATTTT,CASTSAGGPSNQPQHF
.,once,TRBV7-2,TRBJ1-5,TGTGCCAGCAGCCCCACCCCAGGGCAGTATCAGCCCCAGCATTTT,CASSPTPGQYQPQHF
TRBD2,.,TRBV18,TRBJ2-7,TGTGCCAGCTCACCAGTTCGATCCGTGACTAGCCCAGTCTACGAGCAGTACTTC,CASSPVRSVTSPVYEQYF
TRBD2,.,TRBV7-2,TRBJ2-1,TGTGCCAGCAGCCGAGTTGCACTAGCGGGAGCCAATGAGCAGTTCTTC,CASSRVALAGANEQFF
TRBD2,.,TRBV10-3,TRBJ2-7,TGTGCCATCAGTACAGGACTAGGCTCCTACGAGCAGTACTTC,CAISTGLGSYEQYF
.,.,TRBV29-1,TRBJ2-7,TGCAGCGTTGGGTCCTACGAGCAGTACTTC,CSVGSYEQYF
TRBD2,.,TRBV30,TRBJ2-2,TGTGCCTTCCCTGGACTAGCGGGAGAAGCCGGGGAGCTGTTTTTT,CAFPGLAGEAGELFF
TRBD1,.,TRBV2,TRBJ1-1,TGTGCCACCTCCCGGGACAGGGGCGTGAACACTGAAGCTTTCTTT,CATSRDRGVNTEAFF
.,.,TRBV21-1,TRBJ1-1,.,CASSLPVGQGIAEAFF
.,.,TRBV6-5,TRBJ2-5,TGTGCCAGCAGTCGGGGTGGCGAGACCCAGTACTTC,CASSRGGETQYF
.,.,TRBV5-1,TRBJ2-3,TGCGCCAGCAGCTTGTATAGTTTGGATACGCAGTATTTT,CASSLYSLDTQYF
.,once,TRBV4-1,TRBJ1-5,TGCGCCAGCAGCCAAGTCCAGGGTAACAATCAGCCCCAGCATTTT,CASSQVQGNNQPQHF
TRBD2,.,TRBV7-2,TRBJ2-7,TGTGCCAGCAGCCTGAGGACTAGCGGTTACTACGAGCAGTACTTC,CASSLRTSGYYEQYF
.,.,TRBV6-5,TRBJ1-4,TGTGCCAGCAGTTACTCGTTCGGGGGTGGTGAAAAACTGTTTTTT,CASSYSFGGGEKLFF
.,.,TRBV7-9,TRBJ1-2,TGTGCCAGCAGCTCGCAGGGCTTAGGTGGCTACACCTTC,CASSSQGLGGYTF
TRBD1,.,TRBV6-5,TRBJ1-2,TGTGCCAGCAGTTTCTCAGGGGGTAGGGAAGGCTACACCTTC,CASSFSGGREGYTF
TRBD1,.,TRBV2,TRBJ1-5,TGTGCCACCACGACAGGGTTGTTTCAGCCCCAGCATTTT,CATTTGLFQPQHF
.,.,TRBV21-1,TRBJ2-1,TGTGCCAGCAGACCCCGGGACAGGGGGAAGGATGAGCAGTTCTTC,CASRPRDRGKDEQFF
TRBD1,.,TRBV6-5,TRBJ1-1,TGTGCCAGCAGCCGGGACAGGGGGGTCACTGAAGCTTTCTTT,CASSRDRGVTEAFF
.,.,TRBV9,TRBJ1-2,TGTGCCAGCAGATCGGGACTTACTAACTATGGCTACACCTTC,CASRSGLTNYGYTF
.,.,TRBV29-1,TRBJ2-7,TGCAGCGCTAGCTCAAGCTCCTACGAGCAGTACTTC,CSASSSSYEQYF
.,once,TRBV19,TRBJ1-1,TGTGCCAGTAGTCCAGGGCTGAACACTGAAGCTTTCTTT,CASSPGLNTEAFF
.,.,TRBV4-1,TRBJ1-5,TGCGCCAGCAGCCATGAGGGCGGGGTGGGTCAGCCCCAGCATTTT,CASSHEGGVGQPQHF
.,.,TRBV27,TRBJ1-6,TGTGCCAGCAGCTTTTATAATTCACCCCTCCACTTT,CASSFYNSPLHF
.,.,TRBV14,TRBJ2-7,TGTGCCAGCAGCCAAGATGTAGAGCAGTACTTC,CASSQDVEQYF